This record looks at one T cell receptor beta chain sequence and its context. Germline is not matched at one junction end, which may reflect a read error. Time point defined: newly diagnosed GD, antithyroid drugs for less than 3 months. Extracted PBMC RNA gave rise to the TCR library. A blood draw put about 9.9 milliliters of peripheral blood into EDTA tubes. The CDR3 consists of 14 residues. Germline V gene sequence: CDR1 SGHKS, CDR2 YYEKEE (reference sequence). This specimen comes from a study of regulatory T cells in long-lasting Graves disease. CDR3-region Arm-PCR and iRepertoire HTBI primers produced the TCR beta libraries. One entry per CDR3 protein results from TCRdb running MiXCR on the multiplex PCR reads. The sample holds 400,000 to 450,000 distinct CDR3 sequences, about 15% seen once. These records were also assigned to another study, of T cells in Graves' hyperthyroidism and ophthalmopathy. As that report states: A first-round RT-PCR of the TCR CDR3 used the HTBI primer set. Separation of ophthalmopathy from stable hyperthyroidism was achieved by a 13 V-J model.

This receptor was taken from a woman under 40 with Graves disease. The sample was peripheral blood mononuclear cells (PBMCs), taken at new diagnosis, from a patient treated with antithyroid drugs. V gene TRBV5-5 combines with J gene TRBJ2-7, with TRBD1 as a possible D gene (5 bases). Written as DNA, the CDR3 is TGCGCCAGCAGCCAAGTAGGGGCCCTGGACGAGCAGTACTTC. It encodes CASSQVGALDEQYF.